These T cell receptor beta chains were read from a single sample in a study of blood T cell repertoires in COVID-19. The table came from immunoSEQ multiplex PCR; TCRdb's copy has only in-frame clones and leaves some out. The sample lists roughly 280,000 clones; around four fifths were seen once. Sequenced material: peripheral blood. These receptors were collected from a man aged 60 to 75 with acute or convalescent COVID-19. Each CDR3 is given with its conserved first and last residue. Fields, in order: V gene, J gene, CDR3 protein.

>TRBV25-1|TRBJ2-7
CASKPPGSYEQYF
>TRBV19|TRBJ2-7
CASSNRPKNEQYF
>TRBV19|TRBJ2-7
CASSPYSGRVPYEQYF
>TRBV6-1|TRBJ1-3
CASILTGTGNTIYF
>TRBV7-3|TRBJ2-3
CASSSGTAGADTQYF
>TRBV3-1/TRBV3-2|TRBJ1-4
CASSQGVNEKLFF
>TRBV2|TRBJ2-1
CASSDGLVSAEQFF
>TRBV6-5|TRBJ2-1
CASSYAGLVGGNEQFF
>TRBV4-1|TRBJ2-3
CASTRLPIARITDTQYF
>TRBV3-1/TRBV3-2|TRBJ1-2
CASSQGGTGWRSGYTF
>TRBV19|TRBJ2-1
CASSISGYNEQFF
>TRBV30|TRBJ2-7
CAWSVGLAGHGDEQYF
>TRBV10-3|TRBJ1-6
CAIKGDVGDSPLHF
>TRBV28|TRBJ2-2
CASSLASFANTGELFF
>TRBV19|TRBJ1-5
CASSSESLSNQPQHF
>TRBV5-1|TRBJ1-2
CASSSTDISYGYTF
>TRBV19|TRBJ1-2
CASSNLVNYGYTF
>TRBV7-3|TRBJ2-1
CASSLAAGLNEQFF
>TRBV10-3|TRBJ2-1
CAISRGNEQFF
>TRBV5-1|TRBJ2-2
CASSSVLNTGELFF
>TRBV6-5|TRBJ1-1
CASSSRGYTEAFF
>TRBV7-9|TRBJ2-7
CASSAVSGGIEYF
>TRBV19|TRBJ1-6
CASSIGTGTNSPLHF
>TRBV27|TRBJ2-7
CASSPSGRVPQQYF
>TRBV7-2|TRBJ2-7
CASSFWTGSYEQYF
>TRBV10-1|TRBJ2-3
CASSLLALLAGHTDTQYF
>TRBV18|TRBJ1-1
CASSPNMNTEAFF
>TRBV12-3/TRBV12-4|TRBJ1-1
CASGVFREAFF
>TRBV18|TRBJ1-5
CASSQRRDNQPQHF
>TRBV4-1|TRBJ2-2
CASSDLRGPGELFF
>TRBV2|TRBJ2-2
CASSTGSGELFF
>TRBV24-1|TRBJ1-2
CAIRAGRGYTF
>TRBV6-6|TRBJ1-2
CASSYDVLRGNYGYTF
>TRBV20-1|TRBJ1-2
CSATGGNGYTF
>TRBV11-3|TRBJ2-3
CASSPGTGSTDTQYF
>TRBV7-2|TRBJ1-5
CASSLQSPGGGQPQHF
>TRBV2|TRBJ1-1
CASRGDLNTEAFF
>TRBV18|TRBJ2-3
CASSPPVGHDTDTQYF
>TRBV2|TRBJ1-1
CASRRRENTEAFF
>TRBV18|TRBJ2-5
CASSPRLSSGEETQYF
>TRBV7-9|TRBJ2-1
CASSLYRDEQFF
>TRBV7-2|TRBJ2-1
CASSLDWTSGTVNEQFF
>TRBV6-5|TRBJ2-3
CASSSPGQGGADTQYF
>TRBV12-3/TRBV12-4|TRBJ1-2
CAVGARGRGGYTF
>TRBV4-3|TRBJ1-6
CASSPAGTGRPPLHF
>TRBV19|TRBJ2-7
CASSLGLAGVDEQYF
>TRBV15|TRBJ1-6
CATSRDRYRGNSPLHF
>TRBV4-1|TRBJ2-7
CASSLEIQSNSYEQYF
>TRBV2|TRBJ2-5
CASSAPPQGETQYF
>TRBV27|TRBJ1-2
CASSARDRGGYTF
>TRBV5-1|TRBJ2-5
CASSLRDGGSGETQYF
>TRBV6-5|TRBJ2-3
CASSPQGADTQYF
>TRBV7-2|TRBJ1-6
CASSREDTSPLHF
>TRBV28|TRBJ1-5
CASSFPTGRGQPQHF